This entry is about one T cell receptor beta chain. The PCR used 60 Vbeta and 13 Jbeta primers. Clones were read by immunoSEQ multiplex PCR, and TCRdb kept only the in-frame ones, dropping some. The top ten hold about 9.4% of the sample, which has 100,000 or so clones, 75% seen once. This sample was included in a study of cytomegalovirus exposure and HLA in healthy donors. The CDR3 spans 14 residues. In germline, CDR1 is MNHNY, CDR2 SVGAGI (reference sequence). With 2 bases clipped from V and 11 bases from J, the junction kept 11 bases outside the gene matches. V is TRBV6-6 and J is TRBJ2-5, with 7 bases fitting TRBD2. The source is a man in his fifties in good health and CMV-seronegative. Sequenced sample: PBMCs. The CDR3 protein is CASSYLSSGRGQYF. The CDR3 DNA reads TGTGCCAGCAGTTACCTCTCATCGGGGCGGGGGCAGTACTTC.